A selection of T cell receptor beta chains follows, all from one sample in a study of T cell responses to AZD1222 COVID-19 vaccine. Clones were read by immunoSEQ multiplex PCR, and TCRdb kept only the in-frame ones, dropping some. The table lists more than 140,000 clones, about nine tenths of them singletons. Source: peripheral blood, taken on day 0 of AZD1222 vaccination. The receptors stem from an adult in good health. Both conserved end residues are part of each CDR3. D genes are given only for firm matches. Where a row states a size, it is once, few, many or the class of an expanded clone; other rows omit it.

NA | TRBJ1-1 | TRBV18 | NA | TGTGCCAGCTCACCGCAGAACACTGAAGCTTTCTTT | CASSPQNTEAFF
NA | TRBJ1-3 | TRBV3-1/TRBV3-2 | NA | TGTGCCAGCAGCCAAATCCAGGGGCGCGCCGCAAACACCATATATTTT | CASSQIQGRAANTIYF
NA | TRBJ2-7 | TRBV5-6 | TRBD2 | TGTGCCAGCAGCGCTTGGGGCACAGCGGGAGGGATCGGGCAGTACTTC | CASSAWGTAGGIGQYF
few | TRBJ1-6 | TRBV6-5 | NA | TGTGCCAGCAGTTCTCCCCTGCGGGATTCACCCCTCCACTTT | CASSSPLRDSPLHF
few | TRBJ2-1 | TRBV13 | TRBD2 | TGTGCCAGCAGACTAGCGGGAGCCAATGAGCAGTTCTTC | CASRLAGANEQFF
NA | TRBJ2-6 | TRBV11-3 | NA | TGTGCCAGCAGCTTAGGGGGGAGAGGGCCTGGGGCCAACGTCCTGACTTTC | CASSLGGRGPGANVLTF
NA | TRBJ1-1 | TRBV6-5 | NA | TGTGCCAGCAGCCTGGGACCTGAAGCTTTCTTT | CASSLGPEAFF
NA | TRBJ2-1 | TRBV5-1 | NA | TGCGCCAGCAGCTTGAGTGGGAGCTCCTACAATGAGCAGTTCTTC | CASSLSGSSYNEQFF
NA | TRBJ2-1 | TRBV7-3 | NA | TGTGCCAGCAGCTTTTCGGGGGACTCCTACAATGAGCAGTTCTTC | CASSFSGDSYNEQFF
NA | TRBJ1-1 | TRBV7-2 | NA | TGTGCCAGCAGCTCAGGGGTAAGGAGCTCTGAAGCTTTCTTT | CASSSGVRSSEAFF
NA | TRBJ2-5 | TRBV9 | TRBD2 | TGTGCCAGCAGCTCAGGGACTACACGCGAGACCCAGTACTTC | CASSSGTTRETQYF
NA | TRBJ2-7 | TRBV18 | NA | TGTGCCAGCTCACCAGGTATCGTCTACGAGCAGTACTTC | CASSPGIVYEQYF
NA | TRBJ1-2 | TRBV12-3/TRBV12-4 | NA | TGTGCCAGCTTGACAGTCTATGGCTACACCTTC | CASLTVYGYTF
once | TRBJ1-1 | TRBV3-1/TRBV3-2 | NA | TGTGCCAGCAGCCAAGTCAACATGAACACTGAAGCTTTCTTT | CASSQVNMNTEAFF
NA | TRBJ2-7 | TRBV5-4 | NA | TGTGCCTTCACCGAGCGAGGCAGGAGAGAGCAGTACTTC | CAFTERGRREQYF
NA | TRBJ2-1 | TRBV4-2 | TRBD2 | TGTGCCAGCAGCCAAGAGATAGCGGGAGCTTACAATGAGCAGTTCTTC | CASSQEIAGAYNEQFF
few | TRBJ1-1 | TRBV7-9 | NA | TGTGCCAGCAGCTTAGATCTGGGGGGCACTGAAGCTTTCTTT | CASSLDLGGTEAFF
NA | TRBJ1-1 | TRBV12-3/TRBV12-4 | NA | TGTGCCAGCACTAGCATGAACACTGAAGCTTTCTTT | CASTSMNTEAFF
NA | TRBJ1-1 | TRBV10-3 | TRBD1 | TGTGCCATCAGGGGACAGGGAACCCCGAACGGGGTGAACACTGAAGCTTTCTTT | CAIRGQGTPNGVNTEAFF
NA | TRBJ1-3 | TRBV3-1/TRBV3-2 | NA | TGTGCCAGCAGCCAAGGACCTTATGGAAACACCATATATTTT | CASSQGPYGNTIYF
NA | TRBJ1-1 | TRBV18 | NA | TGTGCCAGCTCACCCGTACCAGGGTCGAACACTGAAGCTTTCTTT | CASSPVPGSNTEAFF
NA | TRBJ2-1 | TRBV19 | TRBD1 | TGTGCCAGTAATCCTGTGGGGACAGGGGGTGAAGGTGAGCAGTTCTTC | CASNPVGTGGEGEQFF
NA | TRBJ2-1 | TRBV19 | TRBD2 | TGTGCCAGTAGCCCCGGAACTAGCGGCGGCAATGAGCAGTTCTTC | CASSPGTSGGNEQFF
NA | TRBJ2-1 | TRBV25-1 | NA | TGTGCCAGCAGTTCGTGGGACTCAATCTACAATGAGCAGTTCTTC | CASSSWDSIYNEQFF
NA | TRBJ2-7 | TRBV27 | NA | TGTGCCAGCAGTCAAAACGGGGCCGACTACGAGCAGTACTTC | CASSQNGADYEQYF
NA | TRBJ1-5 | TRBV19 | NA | TGTGCCAGTAGTATAGACCGAGGGACTTGGAGTAGCAATCAGCCCCAGCATTTT | CASSIDRGTWSSNQPQHF
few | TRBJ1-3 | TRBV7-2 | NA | TGTGCCAGCAGGATGACAGACTCTGGAAACACCATATATTTT | CASRMTDSGNTIYF
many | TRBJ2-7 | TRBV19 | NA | TGTGCCAGTAGTATATTGGGCACCTACGAGCAGTACTTC | CASSILGTYEQYF
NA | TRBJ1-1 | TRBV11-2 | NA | TGTGCCAGCAGCTTGGGGTCTGAAGCTTTCTTT | CASSLGSEAFF
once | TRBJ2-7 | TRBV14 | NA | TGTGCCAGCAGCACCCTGGACCGTCCCCCTTACGAGCAGTACTTC | CASSTLDRPPYEQYF
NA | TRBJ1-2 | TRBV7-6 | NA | TGTGCCAGCAGCTTAGCGCAAGGACCGCGGAACTATGGCTACACCTTC | CASSLAQGPRNYGYTF
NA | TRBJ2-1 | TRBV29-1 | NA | TGCAGCGTTGAAGATGGCTATGGAACGGGGGAGCAGTTCTTC | CSVEDGYGTGEQFF
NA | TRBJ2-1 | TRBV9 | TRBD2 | TGTGCCAGCAGCGTATGGGCTAGCGGGAGTTCCTACAATGAGCAGTTCTTC | CASSVWASGSSYNEQFF
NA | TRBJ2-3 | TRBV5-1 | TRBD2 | TGCGCCAGCAGCTTGGTCGTCGGGAGGGCCACAGATACGCAGTATTTT | CASSLVVGRATDTQYF
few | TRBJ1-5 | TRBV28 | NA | TGTGCCAGCAGTTTTCGGGGGGCCGGACAGCCCCAGCATTTT | CASSFRGAGQPQHF
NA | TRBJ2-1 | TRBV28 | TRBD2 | TGTGCCAGCAGTCTAGCGGGAACCAATGAGCAGTTCTTC | CASSLAGTNEQFF
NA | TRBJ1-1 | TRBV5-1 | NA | TGCGCCAGCAGCCCCTATTTTGGGAACACTGAAGCTTTCTTT | CASSPYFGNTEAFF
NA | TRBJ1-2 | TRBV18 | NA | TGTGCCAGCTCCCATTCGGGGGACGGCTACACCTTC | CASSHSGDGYTF
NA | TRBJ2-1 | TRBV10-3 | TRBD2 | TGTGCCATCACCGGGACTAGCGGGAGAAGGGCTGAGCAGTTCTTC | CAITGTSGRRAEQFF
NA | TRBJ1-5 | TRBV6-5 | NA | TGTGCCAGCAGTCCGAGGGGAGGGGCCAATCAGCCCCAGCATTTT | CASSPRGGANQPQHF
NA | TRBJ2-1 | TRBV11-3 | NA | TGTGCCAGCAGCTTAGGGCTAGGGCTTGGAAATGAGCAGTTCTTC | CASSLGLGLGNEQFF
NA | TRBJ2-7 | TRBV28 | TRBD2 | TGTGCCACCGGGGGCGGGAGGGCCCCCTTCGAGCAGTACTTC | CATGGGRAPFEQYF
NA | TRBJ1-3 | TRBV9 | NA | TGTGCCAGCAGCGAAGGGGGATTCGGAAACACCATATATTTT | CASSEGGFGNTIYF
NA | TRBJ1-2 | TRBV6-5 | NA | TGTGCCAGCAGTTCCGGGCCCCGACGTGAGGGCTACACCTTC | CASSSGPRREGYTF
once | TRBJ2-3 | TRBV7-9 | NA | TGTGCCAGCAGCCCCATTGGATTTAGCACAGATACGCAGTATTTT | CASSPIGFSTDTQYF
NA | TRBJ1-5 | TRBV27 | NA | TGTGCCAGCAGTCCATCGAAAGCAGGACAGCCCCAGCATTTT | CASSPSKAGQPQHF
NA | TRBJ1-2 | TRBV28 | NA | TGTGCCAGCAGTGCCGCCCCACGCCCCTATGGCTACACCTTC | CASSAAPRPYGYTF
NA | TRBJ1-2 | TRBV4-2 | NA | TGTGCCAGCAGCCAAGGGTTGACGGCGGGTAACTATGGCTACACCTTC | CASSQGLTAGNYGYTF
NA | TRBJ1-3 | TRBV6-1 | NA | TGTGCCAGCAGTGAAGTGGAACGGGGCAGAAACACCATATATTTT | CASSEVERGRNTIYF
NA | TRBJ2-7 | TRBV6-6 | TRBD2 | TGTGCCAGCAGTTACCGGCAAGCGGGAGACTACGAGCAGTACTTC | CASSYRQAGDYEQYF
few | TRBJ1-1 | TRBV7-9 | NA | TGTGCCAGCAGCTTAGTGGCAGGACTTGAAGCTTTCTTT | CASSLVAGLEAFF